This T cell receptor (beta chain) stems from a study of blood T cell repertoires in COVID-19 (dated by TCRdb to the early 2020s). The study in broad terms: Samples covering the acute and convalescent phases of COVID-19 were provided by collaborators in the United States, Italy and Spain. The material from the prospective study consisted of cDNA or gDNA derived from T cells, B-cell-depleted T cells, or PBMCs. The dataset comprised deeply sampled blood TCRbeta repertoires from subjects exposed to, actively infected with, or recovered from COVID-19. A freely available public database, intended as a resource for researchers studying the immune response to SARS-CoV-2, is where the repertoires were released. Samples were obtained from the ongoing ImmuneRACE study (first 160 participants) and from approximately 1,200 subjects provided by 6 global collaborators. The sample metadata nearly always contained a de-identified subject ID, COVID-19 status, age in years and sex. HLA class I and class II types, where available, came from metadata supplied by the sample provider rather than from assay-based typing. Summary of the overall study and its limitations: Clinical and demographic metadata were provided uncurated, with the amount varying by source and participant.

CDR1 is given as SGDLS and CDR2 as YYNGEE, both from the germline V gene. At the junction V is shortened by 4 bases and J by 2 bases, with 10 bases in between. Including the terminal cysteine and phenylalanine, the CDR3 comprises 13 residues. Just the 39-base CDR3 DNA is kept, in frame starting at base 1. One collaborating source in Seattle enrolled patients during active infection and followed them longitudinally through the course of disease. The collaborating institutions used their own protocols to collect whole blood in K2EDTA tubes. For TCRbeta analysis, collaborators shipped samples in one of three forms: frozen whole blood, isolated PBMCs, or DNA extracted from either of those sample types. TCRbeta CDR3 regions were amplified from genomic DNA using the immunoSEQ Assay, a bias-controlled multiplex PCR. Per the authors' processing: Nucleated cell counts per sample were estimated from amplification of reference gene primers within the assay. Sequence reads were collapsed and filtered to measure the absolute abundance of every unique TCRbeta CDR3 rearrangement. For each sample, productive Simpson clonality was calculated by taking the square root of Simpson's diversity index across productive rearrangements. The table was pulled from immuneACCESS by TCRdb, which kept in-frame rearrangements only. Such tables lose some clones; where checked, under half of the loss comes from unresolved V genes, and the rest has no known cause. V, J and clone size are taken as reported in that table, and D and trimming were inferred from the DNA itself. Recorded for this sample are under 50,000 clones; 70% to 90% of them occurred a single time. The leading ten clones occupy under 5% of the sample.

In the case of this clone: Its antigen is still unknown. Per-nucleotide qualities are absent, and no much larger clonotype sits a single base away.

This TCR was recovered from a man between 60 and 75 years old with COVID-19, enrolled during active disease. Specimen: peripheral blood. Recombination joined TRBV9 with TRBJ2-7; confidence is insufficient to name the D gene. The DNA sequence is TGTGCCAGCAGCCCCGCGGTAGCCTACGAGCAGTACTTC. Protein translation: CASSPAVAYEQYF. Outside the CDR3, residues come from the reference TRBV9 and TRBJ2-7 proteins, so the full variable domain is: DSGVTQTPKHLITATGQRVTLRCSPRSGDLSVYWYQQSLDQGLQFLIQYYNGEERAKGNILERFSAQQFPDLHSELNLSSLELGDSALYFCASSPAVAYEQYFGPGTRLTVT.